This passage covers 30 T cell receptor beta chains from one sample sequenced in a study of T cell responses to AZD1222 COVID-19 vaccine. Data came from immunoSEQ multiplex PCR; TCRdb stores just in-frame clones and leaves some out. The data hold over 150,000 clones, with approximately 90% observed a single time. Sequences were derived from peripheral blood, sampled on day 0 of AZD1222 vaccination. The receptors here all came from an adult in good health.

CDR3 in DNA: TGTGCCAGCAGCTTAGTTGCGGGGGGGCGGGAGCAGTACTTC. It specifies CASSLVAGGREQYF. The rearrangement links TRBV7-2 to TRBJ2-7; 9 bases fit TRBD2. This CDR3 spans 14 amino acids. CDR1 is SGHTA and CDR2 is FQGNSA in the germline V gene. With V trimmed by 1 base and J by 7 bases, 5 bases remained unmatched.

The gene calls are TRBV4-1 and TRBJ2-7; D remains unclear. From germline, CDR1 is MGHRA and CDR2 YSYEKL. The V end was cut by 0 bases, the J end by 1 base, with 7 bases between. The CDR3 is 14 amino acids. The CDR3 nucleotides read TGCGCCAGCAGCCAAGAGCCAGTGTCCTACGAGCAGTACTTC. This encodes CASSQEPVSYEQYF.

The chain uses TRBV9 and TRBJ2-7; 7 positions match TRBD1. The junction had 2 bases not matched to a gene; V was cut back by 0 bases and J by 5 bases. This CDR3 comprises 13 residues. CDR1 and CDR2 from the germline V gene are SGDLS and YYNGEE. CDR3: CASSVGGGDEQYF. The CDR3 coding sequence is TGTGCCAGCAGCGTAGGAGGGGGCGACGAGCAGTACTTC.

The rearrangement links TRBV7-2 to TRBJ2-3; no clear D gene. Between the trimmed V and J ends, which lost 5 bases and 6 bases, there was a span of 12 bases. CDR1 and CDR2 (germline): SGHTA, FQGNSA. The CDR3 totals 13 residues. CDR3 in amino acids: CASSPGPADTQYF. In DNA form, the CDR3 reads TGTGCCAGCAGCCCGGGCCCGGCGGATACGCAGTATTTT. The variable domain in full, with the rest retrieved from reference TRBV7-2 and TRBJ2-3, is GAGVSQSPSNKVTEKGKDVELRCDPISGHTALYWYRQSLGQGLEFLIYFQGNSAPDKSGLPSDRFSAERTGGSVSTLTIQRTQQEDSAVYLCASSPGPADTQYFGPGTRLTVL.

V usage is TRBV5-1 and J usage is TRBJ1-1; perhaps TRBD1 as D (5 bases). Trimming pared 4 bases from V and 0 bases from J, leaving 10 bases between. The CDR3 is 14 residues long. Germline V lookup: CDR1 SGHRS, CDR2 YFSETQ. CDR3 DNA sequence: TGCGCCAGCAGCATAGGGACGGTGAACACTGAAGCTTTCTTT. Its protein is CASSIGTVNTEAFF.

The CDR3 DNA sequence: TGTGCCAGCAGCCCGGGGACAGGGTTGGCAGATACGCAGTATTTT. Translated, it gives CASSPGTGLADTQYF. The chain carries TRBV5-5 and TRBJ2-3; 9 bases align to TRBD1. The CDR3 has 15 amino acids. Trimming took 4 bases from V and 4 from J; bases not matched to a gene: 7. Germline values: CDR1 SGHKS, CDR2 YYEKEE (reference sequence).

The chain links TRBV6-1 to TRBJ1-2; D gene ambiguous. The CDR3 spans 13 residues. V was clipped by 2 bases and J by 2 bases, with 6 bases between them. The germline gives CDR1 MNHNS, CDR2 SASEGT. CDR3 in amino acids: CASSERANYGYTF. CDR3 DNA: TGTGCCAGCAGTGAACGGGCCAACTATGGCTACACCTTC.

V usage is TRBV11-2 and J usage is TRBJ1-3; tentative D call: TRBD1 (5 bases). Trimming took off 5 bases at V and 0 bases at J, with 17 bases between the two ends. This CDR3 has 17 residues. CDR1 is SGHAT and CDR2 is FQNNGV in the germline V gene. CDR3 amino acids: CASSPRSGGGSGNTIYF. In nucleotides, the CDR3 is TGTGCCAGCAGCCCACGCTCCGGGGGGGGCTCTGGAAACACCATATATTTT.

The V and J genes are TRBV3-1 (or the pseudogene TRBV3-2) and TRBJ1-3; 7 nucleotides align to TRBD1. This CDR3 has 18 residues. CDR1 is LGHDT and CDR2 is YNNKEL in the germline V gene (reference sequence). With 0 bases clipped from V and 0 bases from J, the junction kept 8 bases outside the gene matches. CDR3 nucleotide sequence: TGTGCCAGCAGCCAAGACCGGGACAGACTTACCTCTGGAAACACCATATATTTT. The encoded protein is CASSQDRDRLTSGNTIYF.

This chain links TRBV3-1 (or the pseudogene TRBV3-2) with TRBJ2-7; 12 nucleotides agree with TRBD2. After removal of 4 bases from V and 2 bases from J, the junction contained 27 bases not matched to a gene. The V gene's germline CDR1 is LGHDT and CDR2 YNNKEL (reference sequence). The length of the CDR3 is 23 residues. This CDR3 reads CASSPEPGYRGRLAGAITYEQYF. CDR3 nucleotides: TGTGCCAGCAGCCCAGAACCGGGGTACAGGGGAAGACTAGCGGGGGCTATAACCTACGAGCAGTACTTC.

This chain joins TRBV7-6 and TRBJ1-3; a possible D gene is TRBD1 (5 bases). The V end lost 5 bases, the J end lost 3 bases, and 14 bases lay between the germline ends. Germline V gene data show CDR1 as SGHVS and CDR2 as FNYEAQ. The CDR3 spans 15 residues. Written as DNA, the CDR3 is TGTGCCAGCAGCCCAGGGAAGGGATTTGGAAACACCATATATTTT. This sequence encodes CASSPGKGFGNTIYF.

The genes are TRBV23-1 and TRBJ1-2; the D is unclear. TRBV23-1 is given ORF status, its function remaining uncertain. Trimming stripped 0 bases from V and 4 bases from J, with 9 bases between. The CDR3 is made up of 14 amino acids. The CDR3 DNA is TGCGCCAGCAGTCAATCGAGCCCATTCTATGGCTACACCTTC. Amino acids: CASSQSSPFYGYTF.

This chain links TRBV11-2 with TRBJ2-3, with 7 bases that match TRBD2. V dropped 2 bases and J dropped 3; count of bases not matched to a gene: 5. This CDR3 is 15 amino acids long. The germline V gene has CDR1 SGHAT and CDR2 FQNNGV. The chain's CDR3 is CASSLLRGMTDTQYF. CDR3 sequence (DNA): TGTGCCAGCAGCTTATTGCGGGGGATGACAGATACGCAGTATTTT.

The rearrangement joins TRBV7-2 to TRBJ1-6; TRBD1 aligns across 7 bases. CDR1 and CDR2 from the germline V gene are SGHTA and FQGNSA. The ends lost 6 bases at V and 2 bases at J; junction bases unmatched: 4. This CDR3 spans 15 amino acids. CDR3 sequence reads: CASREQGPYNSPLHF. CDR3 DNA: TGTGCCAGCAGAGAACAGGGGCCCTATAATTCACCCCTCCACTTT.

The chain carries TRBV19 and TRBJ2-1; 7 nucleotides agree with TRBD2. This CDR3 is 14 amino acids long. J was trimmed by 5 bases and V by 9 bases; bases with no gene match: 10. Germline CDR1 and CDR2: LNHDA and SQIVND (reference sequence). This CDR3 is CASEGPGLNNEQFF. The CDR3 bases are TGTGCCAGCGAAGGACCGGGACTAAACAATGAGCAGTTCTTC.

This clone has a single count. V and J are TRBV9 and TRBJ2-6; the D is unclear. Per the germline V gene, CDR1 is SGDLS and CDR2 is YYNGEE. V was clipped by 3 bases and J by 4 bases, with 11 bases between them. This CDR3 is built from 15 residues. CDR3 region: CASSAWSAGANVLTF. The CDR3 DNA sequence: TGTGCCAGCAGCGCTTGGTCGGCCGGGGCCAACGTCCTGACTTTC.

Only one count was recorded for this clone. The chain uses TRBV6-5 and TRBJ1-4; D uncertain. The CDR3 length is 13 residues. Trimming removed 0 bases at V and 8 bases at J, with 7 bases between. Per germline, CDR1 MNHEY and CDR2 SVGAGI. CDR3 coding DNA: TGTGCCAGCAGTTACTCATGGGCGGAAAAACTGTTTTTT. Translating gives CASSYSWAEKLFF.

The V call is TRBV18, the J call TRBJ1-5; TRBD1 matches 7 bases. V dropped 5 bases and J dropped 0; count of bases not matched to a gene: 4. Per germline, CDR1 KGHSH and CDR2 LQKENI. The CDR3 length is 15 residues. The CDR3 region has the DNA TGTGCCAGCTCATTGGACAGGAATAGCAATCAGCCCCAGCATTTT. This translates into CASSLDRNSNQPQHF.

In DNA, the CDR3 is TGTGCCAGCAGCGCAAAGGGGTTAGGCTATGGCTACACCTTC. Translation gives CASSAKGLGYGYTF. This chain connects TRBV7-2 to TRBJ1-2, with D perhaps TRBD1 (5 bases). The CDR3 spans 14 residues. The germline V gene encodes CDR1 SGHTA and CDR2 FQGNSA. V dropped 5 bases and J dropped 4 bases, with 14 bases sitting between them.

The rearrangement uses TRBV11-2 and TRBJ1-2; 12 bases agree with TRBD1. Germline assignment: CDR1 SGHAT and CDR2 FQNNGV. This CDR3 is 14 amino acids long. The J segment lost 6 bases and the V segment lost 1 base, leaving 0 bases of the junction unmatched. CDR3 nucleotide sequence: TGTGCCAGCAGCTTAGGGGACAGGGGGCATGGCTACACCTTC. This sequence encodes CASSLGDRGHGYTF.

This chain links TRBV19 with TRBJ2-1; 8 bases match TRBD1. Trimming removed 3 bases from V and 7 bases from J; junction bases left unmatched: 5. Germline CDR1 and CDR2: LNHDA and SQIVND (reference sequence). The CDR3 sequence is 14 residues long. The CDR3 bases are TGTGCCAGTAGTATTGGTCAGGGGGCGAATGAGCAGTTCTTC. It translates to CASSIGQGANEQFF.

V gene TRBV7-2 combines with J gene TRBJ1-2; 7 bases fit TRBD1. V lost 5 bases, J lost 8 bases, and 17 bases stayed unmatched. This CDR3 contains 16 residues. Germline assignment: CDR1 SGHTA and CDR2 FQGNSA. For the CDR3, the DNA is TGTGCCAGCAGCCCAGGGGGGACAGTCCGAGGGGAGGGCTACACCTTC. Amino acids: CASSPGGTVRGEGYTF. Variable domain in full (rest from reference TRBV7-2 and TRBJ1-2): GAGVSQSPSNKVTEKGKDVELRCDPISGHTALYWYRQSLGQGLEFLIYFQGNSAPDKSGLPSDRFSAERTGGSVSTLTIQRTQQEDSAVYLCASSPGGTVRGEGYTFGSGTRLTVV.

This rearrangement joins TRBV28 to TRBJ1-2; 9 nucleotides match TRBD1. The CDR3 is made up of 14 amino acids. The germline gives CDR1 MDHEN, CDR2 SYDVKM. The junction had 3 bases not matched to a gene; V was cut back by 5 bases and J by 2 bases. CDR3 DNA sequence: TGTGCCAGCAGTCCCGGGACAGGGAACTATGGCTACACCTTC. It codes for CASSPGTGNYGYTF.

This clone was recorded once. The chain recombines TRBV3-1 (or the pseudogene TRBV3-2) with TRBJ2-2; 11 nucleotides line up with TRBD1. The CDR3 has 16 residues. V lost 6 bases, J lost 5 bases, and 8 bases stayed unmatched. CDR1 is LGHDT, CDR2 YNNKEL, per germline (reference sequence). The CDR3 loop is CASRSSGTGGTGELFF. CDR3 coding DNA: TGTGCCAGCAGGAGCTCTGGGACAGGGGGTACCGGGGAGCTGTTTTTT.

The chain uses TRBV5-6 and TRBJ1-4; 11 nucleotides match TRBD1. Germline CDR1 reads SGHDT; CDR2 reads YYEEEE. V shed 0 bases, J shed 6 bases, and the junction held 1 base outside the gene matches. The CDR3 is 15 residues long. The CDR3 DNA follows: TGTGCCAGCAGCTTGGGGGGACAGGGGGATGAAAAACTGTTTTTT. This encodes CASSLGGQGDEKLFF.

This clone came up once. In DNA form, the CDR3 reads TGTGCCAGCAGCCCCCCGCCGGGTGGAAATTCACCCCTCCACTTT. This translates into CASSPPPGGNSPLHF. The gene calls are TRBV6-5 and TRBJ1-6; D is unclear. The germline V gene has CDR1 MNHEY and CDR2 SVGAGI. This CDR3 is built from 15 residues. The V gene lost 6 bases and the J gene lost 7 bases, with 16 bases spanning the gap.

V and J are TRBV5-1 and TRBJ2-7; 10 bases map to TRBD1. The V and J ends lost 4 bases and 5 bases, in that order; junction bases with no gene match: 3. Per germline, CDR1 SGHRS and CDR2 YFSETQ. The CDR3 has 13 amino acids. The CDR3 DNA reads as TGCGCCAGCAGCCAGGACAGGGGGAACGAGCAGTACTTC. Translated, it gives CASSQDRGNEQYF.

This rearrangement joins TRBV6-5 to TRBJ1-4; D remains unclear. Looked up from germline, CDR1 is MNHEY and CDR2 is SVGAGI. The CDR3 consists of 14 residues. Trimming removed 6 bases at V and 0 bases at J, with 8 bases between. CDR3 residues: CASRVLATNEKLFF. CDR3 in DNA: TGTGCCAGCAGGGTTCTTGCAACTAATGAAAAACTGTTTTTT.

This clone came up a few times. CDR3 in amino acids: CASSLELIAGVETQYF. The DNA for the CDR3 is TGTGCCAGCAGCTTAGAGCTGATAGCGGGGGTAGAGACCCAGTACTTC. This chain joins TRBV7-9 and TRBJ2-5, with 9 bases fitting TRBD2. CDR3 length: 16 amino acids. Looked up from germline, CDR1 is SEHNR and CDR2 is FQNEAQ (reference sequence). Germline trimming cut 1 base from V and 4 bases from J; bases unmatched to any gene: 7.

DNA for the CDR3: TGTGCCAGCAGCCGCTACAATGAGCAGTTCTTC. Amino acids: CASSRYNEQFF. The rearrangement joins TRBV14 to TRBJ2-1; D is uncertain. The CDR3 extends over 11 amino acids. V was pared by 4 bases and J by 3 bases, with 1 base between. In germline, CDR1 is SGHDN, CDR2 FVKESK.